Listed below are T cell receptor beta chains from one sample, sequenced in a study of regulatory T cells in long-lasting Graves disease. TCRdb re-analysed the multiplex PCR reads in MiXCR, keeping a single row per CDR3 protein. Of 580,000 or so distinct CDR3 sequences listed, about 15% were seen once; the top ten hold approximately 12%. These data also featured in a second study, about T cells in Graves' hyperthyroidism and ophthalmopathy.

Sequenced material: peripheral blood mononuclear cells (PBMCs), taken at new diagnosis, from a patient treated with antithyroid drugs. These receptors were obtained from a man younger than 30 with Graves disease. The CDR3 runs from the conserved cysteine through the conserved F or W. D genes are given only for firm matches. Clone sizes are given selectively: once, few, many, or a class where the clone is expanded.

v_call	j_call	d_call	clone_size	cdr3_aa	cdr3_nt
TRBV20-1	TRBJ2-3	TRBD2	NA	CSARPSGATDTQYF	TGCAGTGCTAGGCCTAGCGGGGCCACAGATACGCAGTATTTT
TRBV11-2	TRBJ2-1	NA	many	CASSTGGTVYNEQFF	TGTGCCAGCAGCACAGGCGGGACAGTGTACAATGAGCAGTTCTTC
TRBV12-3/TRBV12-4	TRBJ1-5	NA	NA	CASSWFGGLEQPQHF	TGTGCCAGCAGTTGGTTCGGGGGGTTGGAGCAGCCCCAGCATTTT
TRBV6-2/TRBV6-3	TRBJ2-2	NA	few	CASTQQGGRNTGELFF	TGTGCCAGCACCCAACAAGGAGGGAGGAACACCGGGGAGCTGTTTTTT
TRBV18	TRBJ2-1	TRBD1	NA	CASSLSGQGAAEQFF	TGTGCCAGCTCACTCTCGGGACAGGGGGCGGCTGAGCAGTTCTTC
TRBV6-1	TRBJ2-1	TRBD2	few	CASSRLAGVGNEQFF	TGTGCCAGCAGCCGACTAGCGGGAGTCGGCAATGAGCAGTTCTTC
TRBV2	TRBJ1-1	NA	few	CARINTDNPNTEAFF	TGTGCCAGGATTAATACTGACAACCCGAACACTGAAGCTTTCTTT
TRBV4-1	TRBJ1-4	NA	NA	CASSQALSEKLFF	TGCGCCAGCAGCCAGGCTTTGAGCGAAAAACTGTTTTTT
TRBV2	TRBJ1-1	NA	NA	CASSQGIAAEAFF	TGTGCCAGCAGCCAAGGTATAGCGGCTGAAGCTTTCTTT
TRBV6-2/TRBV6-3	TRBJ1-1	NA	many	CASGAGPNTEAFF	TGTGCCAGCGGGGCAGGCCCGAACACTGAAGCTTTCTTT
TRBV6-1	TRBJ1-2	NA	NA	CASSPSGGGNYGYTF	TGTGCCAGCAGTCCCTCGGGTGGGGGTAACTATGGCTACACCTTC